This T cell receptor (beta chain) was sequenced in a study of blood T cell repertoires in COVID-19. Germline V gene data show CDR1 as LNHDA and CDR2 as SQIVND (reference sequence). The CDR3 runs 14 residues. The V end was cut by 7 bases, the J end by 0 bases, with 12 bases between. TCRdb's table, derived via immunoSEQ multiplex PCR, lists solely in-frame clones and lacks some. The profile covers over 200,000 clones, with about 83% appearing a single time and about 2.7% taken by the ten largest. The chain recombines TRBV19 with TRBJ1-1; no reliable D call. The TCR was taken from a middle-aged woman with active or convalescent COVID-19. The sequenced material came from peripheral blood. CDR3 in amino acids: CASKEAVLNTEAFF. In DNA, the CDR3 is TGTGCCAGTAAAGAGGCCGTATTGAACACTGAAGCTTTCTTT.